A selection of T cell receptor beta chains follows, all from one sample in a study of shared clonotypes between healthy human individuals. Generated by immunoSEQ multiplex PCR, the TCRdb table keeps only in-frame clones and is missing some. The sample shows hundreds of thousands of clones, about 85% of them seen only once. The sample taken for sequencing was PBMCs. Receptors were obtained from a woman aged 40-49 years in good health. Some clones in this sample may be carry-over from other donors' samples. CDR3s include the opening cysteine and the closing phenylalanine or tryptophan. A D gene is named only where the DNA matches it firmly. Part of the rows lack a size; the others show once, few, many or a class for expanded clones.

CDR3aa: CASSRVIAGVFYNEQFF
CDR3nt: TGTGCCAGCAGCCGAGTAATAGCGGGAGTGTTCTACAATGAGCAGTTCTTC
j_gene: TRBJ2-1
v_gene: TRBV4-2
d_gene: TRBD2
abundance: -

CDR3aa: CATSRVRLAYNEQFF
CDR3nt: TGTGCCACCAGCAGAGTGCGACTAGCCTACAATGAGCAGTTCTTC
j_gene: TRBJ2-1
v_gene: TRBV15
d_gene: -
abundance: -

CDR3aa: CASSPAGTRDTIYF
CDR3nt: TGTGCCAGCTCACCGGCCGGGACACGCGACACCATATATTTT
j_gene: TRBJ1-3
v_gene: TRBV18
d_gene: -
abundance: -

CDR3aa: CASGRVSGANVLTF
CDR3nt: TGTGCCAGCGGCCGGGTCTCTGGGGCCAACGTCCTGACTTTC
j_gene: TRBJ2-6
v_gene: TRBV2
d_gene: -
abundance: -

CDR3aa: CSVEEGGAGEIENIQYF
CDR3nt: TGCAGCGTTGAGGAAGGAGGAGCGGGAGAAATCGAAAACATTCAGTACTTC
j_gene: TRBJ2-4
v_gene: TRBV29-1
d_gene: TRBD2
abundance: -

CDR3aa: CAWRGWTGGYNEQFF
CDR3nt: TGTGCCTGGAGGGGATGGACAGGGGGCTACAATGAGCAGTTCTTC
j_gene: TRBJ2-1
v_gene: TRBV30
d_gene: TRBD1
abundance: -

CDR3aa: CASNIGRGLASTDEQFF
CDR3nt: TGTGCCAGTAACATTGGCCGGGGACTAGCTTCGACGGATGAGCAGTTCTTC
j_gene: TRBJ2-1
v_gene: TRBV19
d_gene: TRBD2
abundance: -

CDR3aa: CAWSAGDPPEAFF
CDR3nt: TGTGCCTGGAGCGCAGGGGATCCCCCCGAAGCTTTCTTT
j_gene: TRBJ1-1
v_gene: TRBV30
d_gene: -
abundance: many

CDR3aa: CASSPRTGERTGNTIYF
CDR3nt: TGTGCCAGCTCACCGAGGACAGGGGAGAGGACTGGAAACACCATATATTTT
j_gene: TRBJ1-3
v_gene: TRBV18
d_gene: TRBD1
abundance: many

CDR3aa: CASSELSFRGGDYGYTF
CDR3nt: TGTGCCAGCAGTGAATTGTCGTTCAGGGGCGGGGACTATGGCTACACCTTC
j_gene: TRBJ1-2
v_gene: TRBV2
d_gene: -
abundance: -

CDR3aa: CASSQSLALNIYGYTF
CDR3nt: TGTGCCAGCAGCCAATCCCTCGCGCTGAATATATATGGCTACACCTTC
j_gene: TRBJ1-2
v_gene: TRBV7-9
d_gene: -
abundance: -

CDR3aa: CASSLLAGATTDTQYF
CDR3nt: TGCGCCAGCAGCTTGTTAGCGGGAGCGACGACAGATACGCAGTATTTT
j_gene: TRBJ2-3
v_gene: TRBV5-1
d_gene: TRBD2
abundance: -

CDR3aa: CASSPPPRQGINYGYTF
CDR3nt: TGTGCCAGCAGCCCCCCCCCACGACAGGGCATCAACTATGGCTACACCTTC
j_gene: TRBJ1-2
v_gene: TRBV9
d_gene: TRBD1
abundance: once

CDR3aa: CASSLGGHPSSGNTIYF
CDR3nt: TGCGCCAGCAGCTTGGGGGGACACCCGAGCTCTGGAAACACCATATATTTT
j_gene: TRBJ1-3
v_gene: TRBV5-1
d_gene: -
abundance: -

CDR3aa: CASRTRGQPSGELFF
CDR3nt: TGTGCCAGTAGGACCCGGGGACAACCATCTGGGGAGCTGTTTTTT
j_gene: TRBJ2-2
v_gene: TRBV19
d_gene: -
abundance: -

CDR3aa: CASSPGQTNTGELFF
CDR3nt: TGCGCCAGCAGCCCGGGACAGACGAACACCGGGGAGCTGTTTTTT
j_gene: TRBJ2-2
v_gene: TRBV4-3
d_gene: TRBD1
abundance: -

CDR3aa: CSVRDREAEKLFF
CDR3nt: TGCAGCGTAAGGGACAGGGAGGCTGAAAAACTGTTTTTT
j_gene: TRBJ1-4
v_gene: TRBV29-1
d_gene: TRBD1
abundance: many

CDR3aa: CASSHTQGYNEQFF
CDR3nt: TGCGCCAGCAGCCACACCCAGGGTTACAATGAGCAGTTCTTC
j_gene: TRBJ2-1
v_gene: TRBV4-1
d_gene: -
abundance: -